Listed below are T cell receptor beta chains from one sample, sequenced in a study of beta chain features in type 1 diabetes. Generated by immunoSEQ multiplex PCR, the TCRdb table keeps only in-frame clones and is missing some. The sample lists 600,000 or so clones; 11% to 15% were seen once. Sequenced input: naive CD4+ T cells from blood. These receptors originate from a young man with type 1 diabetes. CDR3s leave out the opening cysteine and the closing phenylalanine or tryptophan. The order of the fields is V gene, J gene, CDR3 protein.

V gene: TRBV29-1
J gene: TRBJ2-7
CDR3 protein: SVEQGSYEQY

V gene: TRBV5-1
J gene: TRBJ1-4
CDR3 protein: ASSTQGSENEKLF

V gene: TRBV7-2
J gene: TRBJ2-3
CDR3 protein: ASSLWTDTQY

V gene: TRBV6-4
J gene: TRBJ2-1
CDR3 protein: ASALAGSSYNEQF

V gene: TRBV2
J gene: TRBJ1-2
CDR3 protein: ARGGYGYT

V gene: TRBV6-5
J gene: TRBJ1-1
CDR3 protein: ASSGWDTEAF

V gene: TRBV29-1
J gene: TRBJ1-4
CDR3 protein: SVDETGANEKLF

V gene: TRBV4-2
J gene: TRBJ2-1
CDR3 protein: ASSQETGTGNYNEQF

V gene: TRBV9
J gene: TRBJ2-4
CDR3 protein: ASSMEGTSSGNIQY

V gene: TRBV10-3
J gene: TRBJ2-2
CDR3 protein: AISSGYGSTGELF

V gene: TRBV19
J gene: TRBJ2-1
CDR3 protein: ASSTGTAAYNEQF

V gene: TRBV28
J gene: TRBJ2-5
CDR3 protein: ASSIPGQGPGGTQY

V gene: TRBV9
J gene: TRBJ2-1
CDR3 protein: ASRGGASSYNEQF

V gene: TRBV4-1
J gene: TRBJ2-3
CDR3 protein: ASSQVTSGSTDTQY

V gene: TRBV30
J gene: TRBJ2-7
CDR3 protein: AWSDPGTDEQY

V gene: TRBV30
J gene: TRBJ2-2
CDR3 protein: AWSATGGYTGELF